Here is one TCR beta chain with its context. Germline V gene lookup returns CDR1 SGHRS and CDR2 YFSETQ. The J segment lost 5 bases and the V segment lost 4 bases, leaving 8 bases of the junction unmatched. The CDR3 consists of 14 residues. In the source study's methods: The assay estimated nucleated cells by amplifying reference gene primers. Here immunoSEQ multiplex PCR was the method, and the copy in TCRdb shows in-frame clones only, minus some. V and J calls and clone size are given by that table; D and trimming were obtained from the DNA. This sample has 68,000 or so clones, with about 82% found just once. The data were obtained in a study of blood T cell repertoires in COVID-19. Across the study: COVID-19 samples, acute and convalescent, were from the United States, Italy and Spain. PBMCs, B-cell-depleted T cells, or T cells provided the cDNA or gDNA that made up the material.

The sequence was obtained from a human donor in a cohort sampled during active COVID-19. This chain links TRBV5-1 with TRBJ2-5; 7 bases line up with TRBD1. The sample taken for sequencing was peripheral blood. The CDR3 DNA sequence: TGCGCCAGCAGCCCGACAGGGAGCTGGGAGACCCAGTACTTC. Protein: CASSPTGSWETQYF.